This T cell receptor (beta chain) was retrieved from a study of shared clonotypes between healthy human individuals. Study-wide findings and caveats: Depth was large, yet rarefaction showed that sorted-subset sequencing was incomplete. Genetic and exposure-history diversity was limited by the few donors.

Deep was the level used in running the assay. Sorted subsets were amplified in replicate PCRs using around 220 ng DNA, tens of thousands of T cell genomes. The table came from immunoSEQ multiplex PCR; TCRdb's copy has only in-frame clones and leaves some out. This sample yields about 2.1 million clones, of which just over 90% are seen a single time; under 2% belongs to the top ten. It was CD45RO-negative cells, positively selected for CCR7, that made up naive CD8 cells, with terminally differentiated effector memory CD45RA+ cells excluded. Worth noting for this clone: Its antigen is undetermined.

This TCR was sampled from a man between 18 and 29 years old in good health. Some clones in this sample may be carry-over from other donors' samples. The source material was naive CD8+ T cells from PBMCs.

The CDR3: CASSINGKDNEQFF. For the CDR3, the DNA is TGTGCCAGTAGTATCAACGGGAAGGACAATGAGCAGTTCTTC. This chain links TRBV19 with TRBJ2-1; possibly TRBD2 for D (5 bases). Germline V CDR1 and CDR2: LNHDA, SQIVND (reference sequence). Trimming took 3 bases from V and 5 from J, leaving 11 bases between them. The CDR3 is 14 residues long.